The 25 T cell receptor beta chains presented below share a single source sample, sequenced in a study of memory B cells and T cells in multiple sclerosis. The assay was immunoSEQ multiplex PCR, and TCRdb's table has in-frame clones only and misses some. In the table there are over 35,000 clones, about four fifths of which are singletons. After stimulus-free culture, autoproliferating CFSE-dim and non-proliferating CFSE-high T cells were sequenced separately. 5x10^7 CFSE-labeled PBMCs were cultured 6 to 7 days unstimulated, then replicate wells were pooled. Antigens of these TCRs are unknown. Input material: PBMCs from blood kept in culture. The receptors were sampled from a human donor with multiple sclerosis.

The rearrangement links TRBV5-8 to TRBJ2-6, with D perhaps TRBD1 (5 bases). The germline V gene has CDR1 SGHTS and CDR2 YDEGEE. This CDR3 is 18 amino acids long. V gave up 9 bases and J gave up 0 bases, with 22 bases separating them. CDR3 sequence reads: CATPRRRQPRSGANVLTF. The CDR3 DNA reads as TGTGCCACCCCGCGTCGCAGACAGCCCCGCTCTGGGGCCAACGTCCTGACTTTC.

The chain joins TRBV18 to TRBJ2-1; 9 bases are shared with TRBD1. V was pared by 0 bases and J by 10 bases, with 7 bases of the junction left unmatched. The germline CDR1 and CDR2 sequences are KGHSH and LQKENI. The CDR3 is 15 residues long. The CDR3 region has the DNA TGTGCCAGCTCACCACCCCCGGGACAGGGAACCGAGCAGTTCTTC. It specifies CASSPPPGQGTEQFF.

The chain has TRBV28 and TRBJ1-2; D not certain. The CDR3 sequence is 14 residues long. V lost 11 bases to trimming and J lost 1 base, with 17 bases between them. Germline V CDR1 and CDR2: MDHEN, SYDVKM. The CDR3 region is CAGAQMGYNYGYTF. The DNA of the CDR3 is TGTGCCGGAGCACAAATGGGCTATAACTATGGCTACACCTTC.

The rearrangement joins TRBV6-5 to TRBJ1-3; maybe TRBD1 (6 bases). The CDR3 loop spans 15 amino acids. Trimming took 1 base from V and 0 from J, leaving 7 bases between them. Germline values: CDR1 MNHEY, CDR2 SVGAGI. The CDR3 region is CASSYLGGSGNTIYF. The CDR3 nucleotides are TGTGCCAGCAGTTACTTAGGGGGCTCTGGAAACACCATATATTTT.

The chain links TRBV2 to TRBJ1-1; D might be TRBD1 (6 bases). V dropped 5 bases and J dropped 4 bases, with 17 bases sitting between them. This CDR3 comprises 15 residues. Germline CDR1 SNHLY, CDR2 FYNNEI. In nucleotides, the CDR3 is TGTGCCAGCAGTACAGGGAAAGAGTTAGTCACTGAAGCTTTCTTT. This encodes CASSTGKELVTEAFF.

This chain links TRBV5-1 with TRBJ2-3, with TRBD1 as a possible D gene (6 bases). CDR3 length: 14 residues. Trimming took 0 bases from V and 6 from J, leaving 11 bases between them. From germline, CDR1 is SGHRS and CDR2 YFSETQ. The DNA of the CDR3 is TGCGCCAGCAGCTTGGGAACAGGGAAGGATACGCAGTATTTT. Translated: CASSLGTGKDTQYF. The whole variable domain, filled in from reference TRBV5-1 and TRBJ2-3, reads KAGVTQTPRYLIKTRGQQVTLSCSPISGHRSVSWYQQTPGQGLQFLFEYFSETQRNKGNFPGRFSGRQFSNSRSEMNVSTLELGDSALYLCASSLGTGKDTQYFGPGTRLTVL.

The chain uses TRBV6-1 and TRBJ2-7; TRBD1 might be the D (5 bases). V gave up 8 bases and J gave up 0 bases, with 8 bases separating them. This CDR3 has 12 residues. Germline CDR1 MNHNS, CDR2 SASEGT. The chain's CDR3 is CASSRGSYEQYF. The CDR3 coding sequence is TGTGCCAGCTCTAGGGGCTCCTACGAGCAGTACTTC.

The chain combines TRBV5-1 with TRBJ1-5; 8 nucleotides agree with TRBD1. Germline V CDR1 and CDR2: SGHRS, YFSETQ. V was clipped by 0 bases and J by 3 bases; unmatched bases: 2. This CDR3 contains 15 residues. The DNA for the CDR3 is TGCGCCAGCAGCTTGGCAGGGGGCCACAATCAGCCCCAGCATTTT. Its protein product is CASSLAGGHNQPQHF.

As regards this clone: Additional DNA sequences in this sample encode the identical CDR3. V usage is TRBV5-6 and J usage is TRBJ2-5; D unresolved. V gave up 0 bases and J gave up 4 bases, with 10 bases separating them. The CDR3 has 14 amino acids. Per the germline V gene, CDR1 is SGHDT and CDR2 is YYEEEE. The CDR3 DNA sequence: TGTGCCAGCAGCTTGGACCCAGGATCAGAGACCCAGTACTTC. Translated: CASSLDPGSETQYF.

This CDR3 reads CASSSTSYGYTF. The CDR3 bases are TGTGCCAGCAGCTCAACCAGTTATGGCTACACCTTC. The chain is built from TRBV7-9 and TRBJ1-2; D remains ambiguous. The V gene lost 4 bases and the J gene lost 5 bases, with 8 bases spanning the gap. CDR3 length equals 12 residues. The V gene's germline CDR1 is SEHNR and CDR2 FQNEAQ (reference sequence).

This CDR3 is CASSPLRTAYYEQYF. The CDR3 bases are TGTGCCAGCAGCCCCCTCAGGACGGCTTACTACGAGCAGTACTTC. This sequence joins TRBV9 and TRBJ2-7; unclear D gene. V was clipped by 4 bases and J by 3 bases, with 17 bases between them. CDR3 length: 15 residues. Germline CDR1 and CDR2: SGDLS and YYNGEE.

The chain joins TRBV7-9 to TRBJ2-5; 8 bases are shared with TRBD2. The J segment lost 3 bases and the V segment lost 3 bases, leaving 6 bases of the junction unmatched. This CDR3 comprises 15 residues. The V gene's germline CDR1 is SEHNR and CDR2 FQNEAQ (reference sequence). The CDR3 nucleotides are TGTGCCAGCAGCTTCGCGGGGGGCGAGAAAGAGACCCAGTACTTC. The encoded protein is CASSFAGGEKETQYF.

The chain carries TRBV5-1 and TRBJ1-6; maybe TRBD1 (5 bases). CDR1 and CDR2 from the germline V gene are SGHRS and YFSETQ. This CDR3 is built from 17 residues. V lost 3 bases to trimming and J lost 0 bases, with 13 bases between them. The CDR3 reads CASSSDRKSSYNSPLHF. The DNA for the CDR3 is TGCGCCAGCAGCTCCGACAGAAAGAGCTCCTATAATTCACCCCTCCACTTT.

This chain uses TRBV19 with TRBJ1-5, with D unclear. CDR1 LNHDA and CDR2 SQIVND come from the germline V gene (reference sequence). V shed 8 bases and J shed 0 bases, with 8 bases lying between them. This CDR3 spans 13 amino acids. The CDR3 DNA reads TGTGCCAGTGATACAGTTAGCAATCAGCCCCAGCATTTT. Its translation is CASDTVSNQPQHF.

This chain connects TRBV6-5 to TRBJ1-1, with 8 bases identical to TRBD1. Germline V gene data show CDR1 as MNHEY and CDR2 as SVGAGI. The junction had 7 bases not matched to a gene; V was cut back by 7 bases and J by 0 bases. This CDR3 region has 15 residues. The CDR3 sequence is CASTPTGELNTEAFF. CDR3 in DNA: TGTGCCAGCACGCCGACAGGGGAACTGAACACTGAAGCTTTCTTT.

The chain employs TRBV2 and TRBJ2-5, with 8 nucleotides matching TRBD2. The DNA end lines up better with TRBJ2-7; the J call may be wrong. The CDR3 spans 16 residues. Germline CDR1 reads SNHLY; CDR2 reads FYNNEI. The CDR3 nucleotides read TGTGCCAGCAACGGGGGGGGCAGTCAGCGGCCCTACGAGCAGTACTTC. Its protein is CASNGGGSQRPYEQYF.

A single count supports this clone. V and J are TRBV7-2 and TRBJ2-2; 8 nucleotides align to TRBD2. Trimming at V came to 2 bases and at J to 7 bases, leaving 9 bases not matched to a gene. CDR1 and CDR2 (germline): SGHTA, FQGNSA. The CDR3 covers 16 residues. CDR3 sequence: CASSLIAGGRGGELFF. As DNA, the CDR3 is TGTGCCAGCAGCTTAATCGCGGGGGGCCGGGGCGGGGAGCTGTTTTTT. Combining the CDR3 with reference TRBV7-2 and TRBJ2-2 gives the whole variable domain GAGVSQSPSNKVTEKGKDVELRCDPISGHTALYWYRQSLGQGLEFLIYFQGNSAPDKSGLPSDRFSAERTGGSVSTLTIQRTQQEDSAVYLCASSLIAGGRGGELFFGEGSRLTVL.

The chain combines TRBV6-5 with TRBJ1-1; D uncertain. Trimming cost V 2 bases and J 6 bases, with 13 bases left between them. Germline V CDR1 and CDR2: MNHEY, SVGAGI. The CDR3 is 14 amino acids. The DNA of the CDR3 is TGTGCCAGCAGTTACCGGACTCGACCATCTGAAGCTTTCTTT. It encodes CASSYRTRPSEAFF.

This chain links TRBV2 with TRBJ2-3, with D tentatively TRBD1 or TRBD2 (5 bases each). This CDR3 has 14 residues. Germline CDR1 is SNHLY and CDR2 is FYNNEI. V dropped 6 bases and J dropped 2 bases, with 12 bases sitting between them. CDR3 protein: CASSRTGPTDTQYF. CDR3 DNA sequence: TGTGCCAGCAGCCGAACGGGACCCACAGATACGCAGTATTTT.

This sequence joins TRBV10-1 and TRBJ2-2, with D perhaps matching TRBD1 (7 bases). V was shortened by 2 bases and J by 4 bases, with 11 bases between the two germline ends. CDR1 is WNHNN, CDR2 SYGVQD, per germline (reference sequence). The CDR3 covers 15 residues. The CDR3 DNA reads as TGCGCCAGCAGTGAGGCGCAGGGGGGCACCGGGGAGCTGTTTTTT. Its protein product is CASSEAQGGTGELFF.

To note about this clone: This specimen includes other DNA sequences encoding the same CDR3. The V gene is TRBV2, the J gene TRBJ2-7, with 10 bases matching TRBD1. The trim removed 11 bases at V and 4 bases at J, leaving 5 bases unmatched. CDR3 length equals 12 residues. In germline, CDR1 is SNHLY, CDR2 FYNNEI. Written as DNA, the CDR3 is TGTGCCGGCCGGGACAGGGGTTACGAGCAGTACTTC. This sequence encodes CAGRDRGYEQYF.

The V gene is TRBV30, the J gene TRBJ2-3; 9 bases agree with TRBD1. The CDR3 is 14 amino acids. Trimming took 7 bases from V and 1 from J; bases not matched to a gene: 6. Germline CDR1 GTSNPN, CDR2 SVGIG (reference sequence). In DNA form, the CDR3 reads TGTGCCTCAGAGGACAGGGGAGGCACAGATACGCAGTATTTT. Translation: CASEDRGGTDTQYF.

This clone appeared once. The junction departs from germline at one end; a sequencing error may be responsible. CDR3 nucleotides: TGTGCCAACAGTCCCCACACCCGCGTGAATGAAAAACTGTTTTTT. The encoded protein is CANSPHTRVNEKLFF. V usage is TRBV27 and J usage is TRBJ1-4; D not certain. Germline lookup yields CDR1 MNHEY and CDR2 SMNVEV (reference sequence). The CDR3 runs to 15 residues.

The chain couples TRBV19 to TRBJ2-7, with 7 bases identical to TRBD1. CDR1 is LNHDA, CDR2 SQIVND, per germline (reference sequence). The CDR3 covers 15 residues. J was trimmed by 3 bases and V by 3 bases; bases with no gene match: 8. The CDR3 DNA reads TGTGCCAGTAGTATCTACCTAGGGGGCGGCTACGAGCAGTACTTC. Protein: CASSIYLGGGYEQYF.

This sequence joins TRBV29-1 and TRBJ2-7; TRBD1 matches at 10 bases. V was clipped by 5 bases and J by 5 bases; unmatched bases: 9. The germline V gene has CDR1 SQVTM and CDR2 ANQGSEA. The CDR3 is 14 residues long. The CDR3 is CSVRGGQGVDEQYF. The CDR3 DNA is TGCAGCGTTAGGGGTGGACAGGGGGTGGACGAGCAGTACTTC.